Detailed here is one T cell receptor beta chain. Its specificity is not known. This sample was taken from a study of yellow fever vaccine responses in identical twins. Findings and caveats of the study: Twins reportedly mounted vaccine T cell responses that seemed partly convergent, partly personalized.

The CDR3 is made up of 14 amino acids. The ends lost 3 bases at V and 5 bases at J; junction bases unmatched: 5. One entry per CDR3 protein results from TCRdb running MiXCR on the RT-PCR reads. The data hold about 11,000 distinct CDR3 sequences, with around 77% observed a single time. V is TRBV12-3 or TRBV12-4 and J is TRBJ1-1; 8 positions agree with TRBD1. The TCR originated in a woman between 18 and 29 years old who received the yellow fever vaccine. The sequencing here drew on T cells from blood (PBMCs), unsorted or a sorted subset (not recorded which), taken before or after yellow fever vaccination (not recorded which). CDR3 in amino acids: CASSFQGAGTEAFF. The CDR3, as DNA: TGTGCCAGCAGTTTCCAGGGGGCAGGGACTGAAGCTTTCTTT.